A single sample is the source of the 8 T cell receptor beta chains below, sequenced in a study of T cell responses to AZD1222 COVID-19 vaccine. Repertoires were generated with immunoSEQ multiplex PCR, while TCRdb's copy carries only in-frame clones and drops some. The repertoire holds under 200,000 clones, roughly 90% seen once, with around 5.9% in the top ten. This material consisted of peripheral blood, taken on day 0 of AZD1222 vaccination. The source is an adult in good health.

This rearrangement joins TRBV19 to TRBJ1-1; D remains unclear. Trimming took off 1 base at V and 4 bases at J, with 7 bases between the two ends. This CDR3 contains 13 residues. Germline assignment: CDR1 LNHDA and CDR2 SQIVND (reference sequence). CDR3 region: CASSIGQATEAFF. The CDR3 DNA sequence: TGTGCCAGTAGTATAGGGCAGGCCACTGAAGCTTTCTTT.

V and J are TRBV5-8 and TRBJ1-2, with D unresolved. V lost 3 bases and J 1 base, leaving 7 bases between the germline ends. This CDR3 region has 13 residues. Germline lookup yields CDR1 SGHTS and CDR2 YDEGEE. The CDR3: CASSSEFNYGYTF. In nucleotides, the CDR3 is TGTGCCAGCAGCTCCGAATTTAACTATGGCTACACCTTC.

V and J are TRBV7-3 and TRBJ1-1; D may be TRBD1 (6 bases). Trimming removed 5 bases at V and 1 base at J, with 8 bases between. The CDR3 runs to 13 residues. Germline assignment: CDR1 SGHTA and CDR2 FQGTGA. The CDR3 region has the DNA TGTGCCAGCAGCGTACAGGGGAACACTGAAGCTTTCTTT. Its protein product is CASSVQGNTEAFF.

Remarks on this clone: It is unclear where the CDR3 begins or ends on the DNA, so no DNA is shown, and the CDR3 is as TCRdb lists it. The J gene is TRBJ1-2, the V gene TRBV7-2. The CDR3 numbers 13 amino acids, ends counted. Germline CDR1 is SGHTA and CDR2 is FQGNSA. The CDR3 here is CASSLTFGRSYTF.

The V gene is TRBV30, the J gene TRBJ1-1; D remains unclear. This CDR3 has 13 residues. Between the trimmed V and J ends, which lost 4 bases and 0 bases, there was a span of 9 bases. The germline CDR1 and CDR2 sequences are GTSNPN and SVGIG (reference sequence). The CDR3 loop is CAWNEGLNTEAFF. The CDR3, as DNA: TGTGCCTGGAATGAAGGGCTGAACACTGAAGCTTTCTTT.

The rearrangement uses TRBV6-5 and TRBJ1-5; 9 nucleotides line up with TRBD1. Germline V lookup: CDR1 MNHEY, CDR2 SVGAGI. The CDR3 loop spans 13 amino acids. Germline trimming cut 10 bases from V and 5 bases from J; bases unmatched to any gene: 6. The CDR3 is CATTTGGDQPQHF. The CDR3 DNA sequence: TGTGCCACCACGACAGGGGGAGATCAGCCCCAGCATTTT.

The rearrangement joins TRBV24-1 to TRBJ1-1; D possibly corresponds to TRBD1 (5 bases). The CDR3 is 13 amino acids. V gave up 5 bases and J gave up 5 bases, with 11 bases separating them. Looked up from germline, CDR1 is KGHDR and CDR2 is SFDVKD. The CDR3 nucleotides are TGTGCCACCAGTGGTCCGAAGGGGACTGAAGCTTTCTTT. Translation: CATSGPKGTEAFF.

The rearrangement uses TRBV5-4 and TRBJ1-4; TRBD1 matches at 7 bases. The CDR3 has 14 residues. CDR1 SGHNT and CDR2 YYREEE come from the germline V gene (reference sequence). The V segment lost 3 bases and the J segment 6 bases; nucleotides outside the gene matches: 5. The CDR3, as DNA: TGTGCCAGCAGCTGGGGACAGAACGATGAAAAACTGTTTTTT. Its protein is CASSWGQNDEKLFF.